A single sample is the source of the 19 T cell receptor beta chains below, sequenced in a study of T cells in Graves' hyperthyroidism and ophthalmopathy. RNA transcripts yielded amplified TCR beta CDR3 regions. The study used the HTBI primer set for a first-round RT-PCR of the TCR CDR3. TCRdb fed the multiplex PCR reads into MiXCR, producing one record per CDR3 protein. The table lists roughly 630,000 distinct CDR3 sequences, 15% to 19% of them singletons. Sequenced sample: blood. The receptors were sampled from a woman under 40 with Graves' hyperthyroidism.

The V call is TRBV6-1, the J call TRBJ2-2, with TRBD1 identical over 7 bases. V shed 2 bases, J shed 7 bases, and the junction held 7 bases outside the gene matches. This CDR3 is built from 15 residues. Germline V gene data show CDR1 as MNHNS and CDR2 as SASEGT. The CDR3 bases are TGTGCCAGCAGTGAAAATGAGGGGGCTGGCGGGGAGCTGTTTTTT. Its translation: CASSENEGAGGELFF.

This clonotype was counted between two and nine times. This chain uses TRBV3-1 with TRBJ2-1, with D tentatively TRBD2 (5 bases). The V and J ends lost 2 bases and 5 bases respectively, with 16 bases between them. This CDR3 is 16 amino acids long. In germline, CDR1 is LGHDT, CDR2 YNNKEL (reference sequence). The CDR3: CASSQYGGSSHNEQFF. In nucleotides, the CDR3 is TGTGCCAGCAGCCAATATGGTGGGAGTTCACACAATGAGCAGTTCTTC.

This chain joins TRBV19 and TRBJ2-7; 9 bases map to TRBD2. The germline V gene encodes CDR1 LNHDA and CDR2 SQIVND (reference sequence). J gave up 3 bases and V 10 bases, and 16 bases lay outside the gene matches. The CDR3 runs 16 residues. DNA for the CDR3: TGTGCCACCAGAAGGGGCCCGGGACTAGCCGACTACGAGCAGTACTTC. This translates into CATRRGPGLADYEQYF.

The rearrangement links TRBV18 to TRBJ2-5, with D perhaps matching TRBD1 (6 bases). Trimming shortened V by 6 bases and J by 10 bases, and 21 bases separated the two germline ends. The CDR3 length is 14 residues. Germline V CDR1 and CDR2: KGHSH, LQKENI. Written as DNA, the CDR3 is TGTGCCAGCTCCGCCAACCAGGGGTTGTCCGTCCAGTACTTC. It is translated as CASSANQGLSVQYF.

This clonotype has a count of ten or more. The V gene is TRBV28, the J gene TRBJ2-7; 11 bases align to TRBD2. V trimming: 3 bases; J trimming: 0 bases; junction bases outside the gene matches: 1. Germline assignment: CDR1 MDHEN and CDR2 SYDVKM. This CDR3 is 15 amino acids long. CDR3 region: CASSLTSGTSYEQYF. The CDR3 DNA reads TGTGCCAGCAGTTTGACTAGCGGGACCTCCTACGAGCAGTACTTC.

This clonotype was counted ten times or more. The CDR3 here is CASSYSRREGLDTQYF. In nucleotides, the CDR3 is TGTGCCAGCAGTTACTCCCGGCGGGAGGGGTTAGATACGCAGTATTTT. The chain is built from TRBV6-5 and TRBJ2-3; 9 bases are shared with TRBD2. This CDR3 comprises 16 residues. Germline CDR1 reads MNHEY; CDR2 reads SVGAGI. Trimming at V came to 0 bases and at J to 5 bases, leaving 6 bases not matched to a gene.

This clonotype was recorded at least ten times. This rearrangement joins TRBV11-3 to TRBJ2-1, with D hard to call. This CDR3 comprises 16 residues. Germline CDR1 SGHNT, CDR2 YENEEA. Deletions cut 5 bases from V and 4 bases from J, with 18 bases between. CDR3 sequence (DNA): TGTGCCAGCAGCCCCGGCGGCGGAGACACATACAATGAGCAGTTCTTC. It translates to CASSPGGGDTYNEQFF. The whole variable domain, remainder taken from reference TRBV11-3 and TRBJ2-1, is EAGVVQSPRYKIIEKKQPVAFWCNPISGHNTLYWYLQNLGQGPELLIRYENEEAVDDSQLPKDRFSAERLKGVDSTLKIQPAELGDSAVYLCASSPGGGDTYNEQFFGPGTRLTVL.

This clonotype showed up many times. This chain joins TRBV12-3 or TRBV12-4 and TRBJ2-1; D not certain. Trimming shortened V by 1 base and J by 7 bases, and 8 bases separated the two germline ends. The CDR3 extends over 13 amino acids. CDR3 DNA: TGTGCCAGCAGTTTAGGCCAAATAAATGAGCAGTTCTTC. This sequence encodes CASSLGQINEQFF.

This clonotype appeared many times. The chain has TRBV30 and TRBJ1-2; D is possibly TRBD1 (5 bases). The CDR3 sequence is 15 residues long. Germline CDR1 GTSNPN, CDR2 SVGIG (reference sequence). Deletions cut 0 bases from V and 11 bases from J, with 22 bases between. Here the CDR3 DNA reads TGTGCCTGGAGTGTAGGGGCAGGAGAGAGGGTTCGGTACACCTTC. Translation gives CAWSVGAGERVRYTF.

The table lists this clonotype with a few counts. The chain employs TRBV10-3 and TRBJ2-2, with TRBD1 matching 12 bases. This CDR3 has 19 residues. Germline V gives CDR1 ENHRY, CDR2 SYGVKD. Trimming cost V 6 bases and J 6 bases; bases outside gene matches: 17. The CDR3 loop is CAISQLRDRGRFVPGELFF. For the CDR3, the DNA is TGTGCCATCAGCCAACTGAGGGACAGGGGGCGTTTCGTTCCCGGGGAGCTGTTTTTT.

This clonotype was found many times. This chain joins TRBV18 and TRBJ1-1; D perhaps matches TRBD1 (5 bases). Per the germline V gene, CDR1 is KGHSH and CDR2 is LQKENI. Trimming took 5 bases from V and 4 from J, leaving 17 bases between them. The CDR3 extends over 15 amino acids. The CDR3 DNA sequence: TGTGCCAGCTCAGACGGAGGGGTTCGGGGCACTGAAGCTTTCTTT. This codes for CASSDGGVRGTEAFF.

This clonotype was detected ten times or more. The chain has TRBV30 and TRBJ1-1, with D unresolved. The V end was cut by 3 bases, the J end by 6 bases, with 11 bases between. This CDR3 comprises 12 residues. The germline CDR1 and CDR2 sequences are GTSNPN and SVGIG (reference sequence). The CDR3 region is CAWSAGLAEAFF. CDR3 nucleotide sequence: TGTGCCTGGAGCGCCGGACTCGCTGAAGCTTTCTTT.

This clonotype appeared many times. The V and J genes are TRBV5-1 and TRBJ2-1, with D perhaps matching TRBD1 (6 bases). V was cut by 0 bases and J by 4 bases, with 11 bases left in between. CDR1 is SGHRS, CDR2 YFSETQ, per germline. The CDR3 contains 15 residues. DNA for the CDR3: TGCGCCAGCAGCTTGGTGCAGGGGCCTTACAATGAGCAGTTCTTC. Its translation is CASSLVQGPYNEQFF.

The chain carries TRBV20-1 and TRBJ2-3, with a possible D match to TRBD1 (6 bases). This CDR3 comprises 15 residues. V lost 3 bases to trimming and J lost 3 bases, with 16 bases between them. Germline-derived CDR1 and CDR2 are DFQATT and SNEGSKA (reference sequence). The CDR3 coding sequence is TGCAGTGCTAGGGGTACAGGGAATCTGACAGATACGCAGTATTTT. This translates into CSARGTGNLTDTQYF.

This clonotype has at least ten counts. V usage is TRBV3-1 and J usage is TRBJ2-1, with 10 bases fitting TRBD1. The CDR3 is 14 residues long. Per germline, CDR1 LGHDT and CDR2 YNNKEL (reference sequence). With V trimmed by 7 bases and J by 5 bases, 5 bases remained unmatched. The CDR3 region is CASTRDRGDNEQFF. The CDR3 DNA reads as TGTGCCAGCACCCGGGACAGGGGCGACAATGAGCAGTTCTTC.

V gene TRBV19 combines with J gene TRBJ2-5; 11 bases match TRBD2. The V and J ends lost 4 bases and 0 bases, in that order; junction bases with no gene match: 4. Germline CDR1 LNHDA, CDR2 SQIVND (reference sequence). The CDR3 totals 16 residues. This chain's CDR3 is CASSTSTSGNQETQYF. CDR3 bases: TGTGCCAGTAGTACTTCGACTAGCGGGAACCAAGAGACCCAGTACTTC.

J is TRBJ1-2 and V is TRBV27; 7 nucleotides match TRBD1. The trim removed 5 bases at V and 4 bases at J, leaving 4 bases unmatched. CDR3 length: 13 amino acids. Germline loops: CDR1 MNHEY, CDR2 SMNVEV (reference sequence). The CDR3 region has the DNA TGTGCCAGCAGTGTGGACAGGTCCTATGGCTACACCTTC. Amino acids: CASSVDRSYGYTF.

V is TRBV6-2 or TRBV6-3 and J is TRBJ2-7; 7 bases agree with TRBD1. J lost 1 base, V lost 6 bases, and 12 bases had no gene match. The CDR3 extends over 16 amino acids. Looked up from germline, CDR1 is MNHEY and CDR2 is SVGEGT. The CDR3 nucleotides read TGTGCCAGCAGCCTAGGCACCGGGACAGCATCCTACGAGCAGTACTTC. This encodes CASSLGTGTASYEQYF.

This clonotype was recorded many times. The rearrangement links TRBV12-3 or TRBV12-4 to TRBJ1-1, with D tentatively TRBD1 (6 bases). The length of the CDR3 is 15 residues. V was clipped by 5 bases and J by 5 bases, with 18 bases between them. This chain's CDR3 is CASSPWAGVWTEAFF. The DNA of the CDR3 is TGTGCCAGCAGTCCCTGGGCAGGGGTATGGACTGAAGCTTTCTTT.